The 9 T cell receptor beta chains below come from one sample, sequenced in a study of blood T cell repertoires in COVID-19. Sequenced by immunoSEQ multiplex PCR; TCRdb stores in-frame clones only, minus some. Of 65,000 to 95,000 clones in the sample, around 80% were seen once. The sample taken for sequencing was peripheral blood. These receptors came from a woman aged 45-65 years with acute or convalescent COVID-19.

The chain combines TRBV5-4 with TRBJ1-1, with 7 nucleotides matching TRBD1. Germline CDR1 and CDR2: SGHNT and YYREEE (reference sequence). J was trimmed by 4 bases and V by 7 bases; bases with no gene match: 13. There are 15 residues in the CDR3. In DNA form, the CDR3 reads TGTGCCAGCGCTCCGCAGGGGGTTGAGGGCACTGAAGCTTTCTTT. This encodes CASAPQGVEGTEAFF.

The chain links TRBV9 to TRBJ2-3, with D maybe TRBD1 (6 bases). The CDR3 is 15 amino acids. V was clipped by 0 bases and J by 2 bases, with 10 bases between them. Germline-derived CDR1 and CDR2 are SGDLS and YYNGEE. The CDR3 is CASSVEGQPTDTQYF. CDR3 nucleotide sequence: TGTGCCAGCAGCGTAGAAGGACAGCCCACAGATACGCAGTATTTT.

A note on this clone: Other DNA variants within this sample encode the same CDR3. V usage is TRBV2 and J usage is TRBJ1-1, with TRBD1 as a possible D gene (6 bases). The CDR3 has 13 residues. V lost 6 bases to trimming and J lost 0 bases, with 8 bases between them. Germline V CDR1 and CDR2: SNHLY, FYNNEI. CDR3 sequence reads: CASSGDMNTEAFF. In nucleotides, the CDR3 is TGTGCCAGCAGCGGGGACATGAACACTGAAGCTTTCTTT.

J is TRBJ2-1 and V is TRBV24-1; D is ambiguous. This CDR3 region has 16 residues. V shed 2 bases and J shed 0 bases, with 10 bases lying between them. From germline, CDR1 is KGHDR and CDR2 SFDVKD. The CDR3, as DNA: TGTGCCACCAGTGATTCCCTTCCCAGCTCCTACAATGAGCAGTTCTTC. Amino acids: CATSDSLPSSYNEQFF.

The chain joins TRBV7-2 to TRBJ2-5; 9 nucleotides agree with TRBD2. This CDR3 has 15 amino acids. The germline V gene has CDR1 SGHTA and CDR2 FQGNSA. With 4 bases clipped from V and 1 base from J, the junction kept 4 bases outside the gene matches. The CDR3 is CASSSSGGPQETQYF. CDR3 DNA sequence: TGTGCCAGCAGCTCCAGCGGGGGGCCCCAAGAGACCCAGTACTTC.

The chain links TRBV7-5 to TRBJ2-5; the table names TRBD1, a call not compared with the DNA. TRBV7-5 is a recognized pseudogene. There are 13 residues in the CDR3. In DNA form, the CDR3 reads TGTGCCAGAAGCTTAGGGGGCGGAGAGACCCAGTACTTC. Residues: CARSLGGGETQYF.

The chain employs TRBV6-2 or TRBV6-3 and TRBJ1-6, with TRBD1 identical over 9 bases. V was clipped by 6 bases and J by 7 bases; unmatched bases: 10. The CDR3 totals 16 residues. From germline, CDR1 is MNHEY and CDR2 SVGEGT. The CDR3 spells CASSVIDRGSNSPLHF. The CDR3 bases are TGTGCCAGCAGCGTGATCGACAGGGGGTCAAATTCACCCCTCCACTTT.

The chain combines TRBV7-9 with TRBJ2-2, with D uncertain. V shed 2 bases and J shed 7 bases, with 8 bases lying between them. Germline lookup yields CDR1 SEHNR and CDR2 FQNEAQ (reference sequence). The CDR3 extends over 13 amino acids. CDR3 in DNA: TGTGCCAGCAGCTTAATGGGCCGCGGGGAGCTGTTTTTT. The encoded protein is CASSLMGRGELFF.

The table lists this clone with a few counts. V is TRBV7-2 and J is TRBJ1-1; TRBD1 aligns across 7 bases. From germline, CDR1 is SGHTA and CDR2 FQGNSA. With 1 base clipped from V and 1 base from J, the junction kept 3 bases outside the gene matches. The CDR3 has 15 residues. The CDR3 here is CASSLERTGNTEAFF. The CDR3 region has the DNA TGTGCCAGCAGCTTAGAACGGACAGGGAACACTGAAGCTTTCTTT.